This entry lists 27 T cell receptor beta chains sequenced from one sample in a study of molecular identifiers for immune sequencing clone quantification. In TCRdb, the PCR reads were re-called with MiXCR into one record per CDR3 protein. This table has about 630,000 distinct CDR3 sequences, approximately 24% appearing once. Sequences were obtained from naive CD8+ T cells from blood, with Jurkat cell RNA spiked in. The subset denotes: FACS-sorted CD8+CD4-CCR7+CD45RA+ naive T cells. These receptors were collected from a human donor in good health. Some libraries in this study had Jurkat cell RNA spiked in.

This clonotype was picked up many times. This chain connects TRBV7-2 to TRBJ2-1; TRBD2 agrees at 7 bases. With 2 bases clipped from V and 2 bases from J, the junction kept 3 bases outside the gene matches. This CDR3 contains 15 residues. Germline loops: CDR1 SGHTA, CDR2 FQGNSA. Written as DNA, the CDR3 is TGTGCCAGCAGCTTAAGGGCGGGGGCCTACAATGAGCAGTTCTTC. Translated: CASSLRAGAYNEQFF.

The chain uses TRBV27 and TRBJ2-5; 7 nucleotides match TRBD1. Germline V CDR1 and CDR2: MNHEY, SMNVEV (reference sequence). V was clipped by 5 bases and J by 7 bases; unmatched bases: 10. CDR3 length equals 14 residues. CDR3 in amino acids: CASSAGTALVTQYF. CDR3 sequence (DNA): TGTGCCAGCAGTGCTGGGACAGCATTGGTGACCCAGTACTTC.

The chain links TRBV2 to TRBJ2-3; no firm D call. The CDR3 consists of 17 residues. The V end was cut by 6 bases, the J end by 0 bases, with 19 bases between. CDR1 and CDR2 (germline): SNHLY, FYNNEI. DNA for the CDR3: TGTGCCAGCAGGCCTCGTCTTCAGTATGGAAGCACAGATACGCAGTATTTT. Its protein product is CASRPRLQYGSTDTQYF. Full variable domain (rest looked up from reference TRBV2 and TRBJ2-3): EPEVTQTPSHQVTQMGQEVILRCVPISNHLYFYWYRQILGQKVEFLVSFYNNEISEKSEIFDDQFSVERPDGSNFTLKIRSTKLEDSAMYFCASRPRLQYGSTDTQYFGPGTRLTVL.

The chain employs TRBV24-1 and TRBJ1-1; possibly TRBD1 for D (6 bases). The germline V and J ends were trimmed by 6 bases and 0 bases, with 16 bases remaining between them. From germline, CDR1 is KGHDR and CDR2 SFDVKD. This CDR3 has 16 residues. As DNA, the CDR3 is TGTGCCACCAGTACTATTAGGGGGGGCCTGAACACTGAAGCTTTCTTT. Translated, it gives CATSTIRGGLNTEAFF.

The table lists this clonotype with many counts. J is TRBJ2-7 and V is TRBV7-9, with D unresolved. Between the trimmed V and J ends, which lost 6 bases and 12 bases, there was a span of 15 bases. The CDR3 covers 11 residues. Per germline, CDR1 SEHNR and CDR2 FQNEAQ (reference sequence). The CDR3 DNA reads TGTGCCAGCAGTTTGGGTTTAGACCCGTACTTC. Translating it yields CASSLGLDPYF.

As to this clonotype: This could be a read error, since a much larger clone is one nucleotide away. The CDR3 DNA follows: TGTGCCACCACGGGACACCCAACCTACGAGCAGTACTTC. It is translated as CATTGHPTYEQYF. This rearrangement joins TRBV5-3 to TRBJ2-7, with D perhaps TRBD1 (6 bases). TRBV5-3 is classed as an ORF, of uncertain function. V lost 9 bases and J 2 bases, leaving 15 bases between the germline ends. The CDR3 sequence is 13 residues long.

V and J are TRBV20-1 and TRBJ2-2; 13 bases are a match to TRBD2. Trimming at V came to 5 bases and at J to 3 bases, leaving 6 bases not matched to a gene. Per the germline V gene, CDR1 is DFQATT and CDR2 is SNEGSKA (reference sequence). This CDR3 spans 16 amino acids. The CDR3, as DNA: TGCAGTGCTGAGAAAGGACTAGCGGGAGACACCGGGGAGCTGTTTTTT. Amino acids: CSAEKGLAGDTGELFF.

In regard to this clonotype: Since no conserved phenylalanine or tryptophan closes the CDR3, a read error is the likely cause. CDR3 bases: TGCGCCAGCAGCCAAGAGCGGGGAGGTTTCTACGAGCAGTACTTA. Amino acids: CASSQERGGFYEQYL. This chain connects TRBV4-3 to TRBJ2-7, with D maybe TRBD2 (6 bases). Germline V gene sequence: CDR1 LGHNA, CDR2 YSLEER. V was trimmed by 0 bases and J by 3 bases, leaving 12 bases between them. The CDR3 has 15 residues.

This sequence joins TRBV19 and TRBJ1-1; D uncertain. Looked up from germline, CDR1 is LNHDA and CDR2 is SQIVND (reference sequence). The CDR3 totals 15 residues. Trimming left V 3 bases short and J 2 bases short, with 13 bases between. The CDR3 DNA is TGTGCCAGTAGTATGACCCGGGGATTAAACACTGAAGCTTTCTTT. This encodes CASSMTRGLNTEAFF.

This clonotype was picked up a small number of times. This chain connects TRBV7-9 to TRBJ2-7; 9 bases map to TRBD1. With 5 bases clipped from V and 4 bases from J, the junction kept 9 bases outside the gene matches. Germline assignment: CDR1 SEHNR and CDR2 FQNEAQ (reference sequence). The CDR3 has 15 amino acids. In DNA form, the CDR3 reads TGTGCCAGCAGCCCTCCGGGACAGGGAGTTTACGAGCAGTACTTC. Translated: CASSPPGQGVYEQYF.

Regarding this clonotype: This may arise from a read error, as a much more abundant clone is one base away. The rearrangement joins TRBV6-5 to TRBJ2-3; D unclear. Judging by the DNA end, TRBJ1-5 fits better; the J call may be wrong. This CDR3 is built from 14 residues. Germline V gives CDR1 MNHEY, CDR2 SVGAGI. CDR3 sequence reads: CASSYGSFTDTQHF. The CDR3 DNA reads as TGTGCCAGCAGTTACGGCAGCTTCACAGATACGCAGCATTTT.

On this clonotype: This clone may be a read error of a much larger clone one base away. The gene calls are TRBV12-3 or TRBV12-4 and TRBJ2-1; 9 bases are shared with TRBD1. V shed 8 bases, J shed 3 bases, and the junction held 8 bases outside the gene matches. The CDR3 consists of 15 residues. This chain's CDR3 is CASGAGTGIYNEQFF. CDR3 nucleotide sequence: TGTGCCAGCGGTGCCGGGACAGGGATCTACAATGAGCAGTTCTTC.

The sample holds a few counts of this clonotype. This sequence joins TRBV7-2 and TRBJ1-2; 8 bases line up with TRBD1. Germline V gives CDR1 SGHTA, CDR2 FQGNSA. V gave up 3 bases and J gave up 8 bases; unmatched junction bases: 8. The CDR3 is 14 amino acids. The CDR3 DNA is TGTGCCAGCAGCTTTTGGCAGGGGGCAGGGGGCTACACCTTC. Translation: CASSFWQGAGGYTF.

This clonotype was observed many times. The gene calls are TRBV5-1 and TRBJ1-1; D is perhaps TRBD1 (5 bases). CDR1 is SGHRS, CDR2 YFSETQ, per germline. The CDR3 is 16 residues long. V lost 0 bases and J 1 base, leaving 13 bases between the germline ends. CDR3 nucleotides: TGCGCCAGCAGCTTGGCTAGGCCAGGGAGGAACACTGAAGCTTTCTTT. This encodes CASSLARPGRNTEAFF.

This clonotype was seen a handful of times. The gene calls are TRBV27 and TRBJ2-1; 7 bases agree with TRBD2. V lost 3 bases, J lost 10 bases, and 9 bases stayed unmatched. The CDR3 loop spans 14 amino acids. The V gene's germline CDR1 is MNHEY and CDR2 SMNVEV (reference sequence). The CDR3 sequence is CASSFGGSWEEQFF. Written as DNA, the CDR3 is TGTGCCAGCAGTTTTGGCGGGAGCTGGGAGGAGCAGTTCTTC.

The rearrangement uses TRBV7-8 and TRBJ2-7, with a tentative D call TRBD1 (6 bases). The V end was cut by 5 bases, the J end by 4 bases, with 21 bases between. Germline V CDR1 and CDR2: SGHVS, FQNEAQ. The CDR3 loop spans 16 amino acids. The CDR3 is CASSLSRDKPVYEQYF. DNA for the CDR3: TGTGCCAGCAGCCTCAGCCGGGACAAGCCCGTTTACGAGCAGTACTTC.

In the case of this clonotype: An end of the junction differs from the germline gene, which may be a read error. The chain is built from TRBV5-6 and TRBJ2-7; D might be TRBD2 (5 bases). The CDR3 has 11 residues. Germline V CDR1 and CDR2: SGHDT, YYEEEE. The CDR3 nucleotides are TGTGCCAGCAGCCTAGACTACGGGCAGTACTTC. Protein sequence: CASSLDYGQYF.

The genes are TRBV28 and TRBJ2-5; D may be TRBD2 (6 bases). V was pared by 7 bases and J by 3 bases, with 15 bases between. Germline V CDR1 and CDR2: MDHEN, SYDVKM. There are 14 residues in the CDR3. The CDR3 protein is CASKKGLIKETQYF. As DNA, the CDR3 is TGTGCCAGCAAAAAGGGACTCATTAAAGAGACCCAGTACTTC.

This clonotype was picked up a small number of times. This rearrangement joins TRBV5-8 to TRBJ1-1; D unresolved. Germline-derived CDR1 and CDR2 are SGHTS and YDEGEE. Trimming removed 7 bases from V and 5 bases from J, with 9 bases in between. This CDR3 spans 11 amino acids. CDR3 sequence (DNA): TGTGCCAGCGAGGTGGGGACTGAAGCTTTCTTT. It yields the protein CASEVGTEAFF.

This clonotype came up many times. This chain joins TRBV7-9 and TRBJ1-1; D might be TRBD1 (6 bases). The CDR3 covers 16 residues. Trimming removed 5 bases from V and 0 bases from J, with 16 bases in between. Germline-derived CDR1 and CDR2 are SEHNR and FQNEAQ (reference sequence). The CDR3 DNA reads as TGTGCCAGCAGCCACAATCCGGGACACTTGAACACTGAAGCTTTCTTT. Translated, it gives CASSHNPGHLNTEAFF.

This clonotype has more than one count but fewer than ten. This may stem from a read error, because a much larger clone lies one nucleotide away. The chain carries TRBV5-4 and TRBJ1-1; D uncertain. CDR3 length: 12 residues. V lost 2 bases, J lost 3 bases, and 5 bases lay in between. Germline assignment: CDR1 SGHNT and CDR2 YYREEE (reference sequence). The CDR3 bases are TGTGCCAGCAGCTTTTTGGACACTGAAGCTTTCTTT. Protein: CASSFLDTEAFF.

This clonotype was counted many times. This chain joins TRBV7-9 and TRBJ2-7, with D possibly being TRBD1 (5 bases). This CDR3 has 14 amino acids. V gave up 6 bases and J gave up 4 bases, with 16 bases separating them. Germline V gene sequence: CDR1 SEHNR, CDR2 FQNEAQ (reference sequence). This CDR3 is CASRAGDSKYEQYF. The CDR3 DNA reads TGTGCCAGCAGGGCCGGAGACAGTAAGTACGAGCAGTACTTC.

Details on this clonotype: A much larger clone lies a single base off, so this may be a read error. The chain's CDR3 is CASGSGQGVTYEQYF. In DNA, the CDR3 is TGTGCCAGCGGTTCGGGACAGGGGGTAACCTACGAGCAGTACTTC. This rearrangement joins TRBV11-1 to TRBJ2-7; 11 bases agree with TRBD1. Per the germline V gene, CDR1 is SGHAT and CDR2 is FQDESV (reference sequence). Trimming at V came to 8 bases and at J to 2 bases, leaving 8 bases not matched to a gene. This CDR3 has 15 residues.

A word on this clonotype: At one end, the junction sequence differs from germline, possibly due to a read error. The rearrangement uses TRBV9 and TRBJ2-3; either TRBD1 or TRBD2 may supply D (6 bases each). There are 16 residues in the CDR3. Germline V gene lookup returns CDR1 SGDLS and CDR2 YYNGEE. The CDR3 region has the DNA TGTGCCAGCAGCGTAGAGGACGGGGGCAGCACAGATCCGCAGTATTTT. This codes for CASSVEDGGSTDPQYF.

This clonotype was seen once. The chain couples TRBV30 to TRBJ2-7; 11 nucleotides align to TRBD1. The V gene end was trimmed by 3 bases and the J gene end by 1 base; junction bases not matched to a gene: 2. The germline V gene encodes CDR1 GTSNPN and CDR2 SVGIG (reference sequence). The CDR3 has 14 residues. This CDR3 is CAWSGDRGSYEQYF. CDR3 in DNA: TGTGCCTGGAGCGGGGACAGGGGGTCCTACGAGCAGTACTTC.

The table lists this clonotype with many counts. V and J are TRBV5-1 and TRBJ2-3; D uncertain. This CDR3 comprises 14 residues. The V and J ends lost 4 bases and 2 bases respectively, with 11 bases between them. From germline, CDR1 is SGHRS and CDR2 YFSETQ. The DNA of the CDR3 is TGCGCCAGCAGCCCCCGTTTGCCCACAGATACGCAGTATTTT. Translating gives CASSPRLPTDTQYF. The entire variable domain, with the rest obtained from reference TRBV5-1 and TRBJ2-3, is as follows: KAGVTQTPRYLIKTRGQQVTLSCSPISGHRSVSWYQQTPGQGLQFLFEYFSETQRNKGNFPGRFSGRQFSNSRSEMNVSTLELGDSALYLCASSPRLPTDTQYFGPGTRLTVL.

This clonotype was recorded at least ten times. The chain uses TRBV20-1 and TRBJ1-5, with D uncertain. Per the germline V gene, CDR1 is DFQATT and CDR2 is SNEGSKA (reference sequence). The CDR3 extends over 13 amino acids. Trimming cost V 7 bases and J 4 bases, with 14 bases left between them. CDR3 in DNA: TGCAGTGGAACGCCGGGAGCAAATCAGCCCCAGCATTTT. Encoded protein: CSGTPGANQPQHF.